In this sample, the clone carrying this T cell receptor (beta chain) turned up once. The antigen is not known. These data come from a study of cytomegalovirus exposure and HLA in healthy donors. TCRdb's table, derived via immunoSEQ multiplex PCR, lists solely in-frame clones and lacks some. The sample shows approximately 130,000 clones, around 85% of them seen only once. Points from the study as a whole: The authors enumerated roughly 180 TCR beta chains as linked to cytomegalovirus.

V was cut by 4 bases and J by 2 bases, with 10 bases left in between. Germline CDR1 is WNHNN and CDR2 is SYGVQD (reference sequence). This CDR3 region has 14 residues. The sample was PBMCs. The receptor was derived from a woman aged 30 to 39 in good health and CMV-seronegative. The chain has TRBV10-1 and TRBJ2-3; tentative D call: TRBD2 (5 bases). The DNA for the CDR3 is TGCGCCAGCAGTGGAGACTACGCCACAGATACGCAGTATTTT. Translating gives CASSGDYATDTQYF.